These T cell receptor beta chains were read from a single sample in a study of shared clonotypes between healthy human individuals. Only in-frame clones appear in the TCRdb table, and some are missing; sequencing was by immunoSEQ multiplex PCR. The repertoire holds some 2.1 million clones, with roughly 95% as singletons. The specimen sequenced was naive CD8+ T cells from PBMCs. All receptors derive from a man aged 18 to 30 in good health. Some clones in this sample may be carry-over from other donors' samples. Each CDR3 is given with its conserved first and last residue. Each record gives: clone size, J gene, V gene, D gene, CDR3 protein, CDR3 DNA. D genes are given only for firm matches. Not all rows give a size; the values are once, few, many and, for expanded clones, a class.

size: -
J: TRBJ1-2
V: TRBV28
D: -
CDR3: CASSPPGGGLDYGYTF
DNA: TGTGCCAGCAGTCCCCCCGGTGGAGGGCTGGACTATGGCTACACCTTC

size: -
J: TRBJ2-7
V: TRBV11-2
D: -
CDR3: CASSPRASDEQYF
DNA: TGTGCCAGCAGCCCCCGGGCTAGCGACGAGCAGTACTTC

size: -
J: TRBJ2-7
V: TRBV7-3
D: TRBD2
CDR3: CASSLRPGLGPYEQYF
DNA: TGTGCCAGCAGCTTGAGACCGGGACTAGGTCCCTACGAGCAGTACTTC

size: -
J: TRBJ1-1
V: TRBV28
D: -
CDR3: CASSLWRDGGRMNTEAFF
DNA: TGTGCCAGCAGTTTATGGCGTGACGGGGGGCGCATGAACACTGAAGCTTTCTTT

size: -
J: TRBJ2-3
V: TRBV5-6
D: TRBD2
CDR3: CASSQRLAGTDTQYF
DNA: TGTGCCAGCAGCCAAAGACTAGCGGGCACAGATACGCAGTATTTT

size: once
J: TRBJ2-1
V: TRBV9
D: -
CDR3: CASRPPSGRYNEQFF
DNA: TGTGCCAGCAGGCCTCCCAGCGGACGCTACAATGAGCAGTTCTTC

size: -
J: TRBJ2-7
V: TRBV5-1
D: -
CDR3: CASSSTDRTYEQYF
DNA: TGCGCCAGCAGCTCGACAGACAGGACCTACGAGCAGTACTTC

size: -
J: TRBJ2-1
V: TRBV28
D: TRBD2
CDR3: CASSLLGLAVNEQFF
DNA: TGTGCCAGCAGTTTATTGGGCCTAGCGGTCAATGAGCAGTTCTTC

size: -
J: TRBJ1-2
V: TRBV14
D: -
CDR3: CASSLRGSGYTF
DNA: TGTGCCAGCAGCCTAAGGGGGAGTGGCTACACCTTC

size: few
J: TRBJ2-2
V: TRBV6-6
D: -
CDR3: CATRAGELFF
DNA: TGTGCCACGAGGGCCGGGGAGCTGTTTTTT

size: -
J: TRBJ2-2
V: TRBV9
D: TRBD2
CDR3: CASSLRYLAGASPTGELFF
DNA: TGTGCCAGCAGCCTCCGGTATCTAGCGGGAGCATCCCCCACCGGGGAGCTGTTTTTT

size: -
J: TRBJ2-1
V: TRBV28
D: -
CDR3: CASSLGLGNEQFF
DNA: TGTGCCAGCAGTTTAGGTCTCGGCAATGAGCAGTTCTTC

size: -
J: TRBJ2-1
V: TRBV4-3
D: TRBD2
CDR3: CASSQAGRYPGTTYNEQFF
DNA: TGCGCCAGCAGCCAAGCGGGTAGGTATCCTGGGACTACTTACAATGAGCAGTTCTTC

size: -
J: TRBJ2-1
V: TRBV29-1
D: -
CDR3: CSVEDRTTREQFF
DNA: TGCAGCGTTGAAGACAGGACTACTCGGGAGCAGTTCTTC

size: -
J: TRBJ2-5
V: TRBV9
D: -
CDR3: CASSVDRGTETQYF
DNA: TGTGCCAGCAGCGTAGATAGAGGGACAGAGACCCAGTACTTC

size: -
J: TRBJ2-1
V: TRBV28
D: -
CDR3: CASRPPSIGANYNEQFF
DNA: TGTGCCAGCAGACCTCCCTCGATTGGGGCGAACTACAATGAGCAGTTCTTC

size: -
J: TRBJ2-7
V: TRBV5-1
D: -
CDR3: CASSLAGVPYEQYF
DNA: TGCGCCAGCAGCTTGGCAGGGGTACCCTACGAGCAGTACTTC

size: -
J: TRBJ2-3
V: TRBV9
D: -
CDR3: CASSVGAGQAADTQYF
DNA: TGTGCCAGCAGCGTAGGGGCGGGACAAGCAGCAGATACGCAGTATTTT

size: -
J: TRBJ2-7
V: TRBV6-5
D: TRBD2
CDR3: CASSYGLADSYEQYF
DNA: TGTGCCAGCAGTTACGGGCTAGCGGACTCCTACGAGCAGTACTTC

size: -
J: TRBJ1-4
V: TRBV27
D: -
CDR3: CASSSQSGATNEKLFF
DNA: TGTGCCAGCAGTTCCCAATCAGGGGCAACTAATGAAAAACTGTTTTTT

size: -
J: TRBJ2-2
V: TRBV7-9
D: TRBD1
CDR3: CASSSSRWDRGAGELFF
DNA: TGTGCCAGCAGCTCTAGCCGGTGGGACAGGGGGGCCGGGGAGCTGTTTTTT

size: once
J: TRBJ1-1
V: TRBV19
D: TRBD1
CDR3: CASSIGQGFGAFF
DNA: TGTGCCAGTAGTATCGGACAGGGGTTTGGAGCTTTCTTT

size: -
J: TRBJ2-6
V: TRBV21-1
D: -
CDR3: CASSKEWTGMGGANVLTF
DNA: TGTGCCAGCAGCAAAGAGTGGACAGGGATGGGTGGGGCCAACGTCCTGACTTTC

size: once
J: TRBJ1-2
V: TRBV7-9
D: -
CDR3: CASSFGPYGDPDNYGYTF
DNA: TGTGCCAGCAGCTTTGGGCCGTATGGGGACCCGGACAACTATGGCTACACCTTC

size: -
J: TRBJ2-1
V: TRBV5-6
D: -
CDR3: CASSLGTANEQFF
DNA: TGTGCCAGCAGCTTGGGGACCGCAAATGAGCAGTTCTTC

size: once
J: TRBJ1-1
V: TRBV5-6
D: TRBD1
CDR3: CASSWDRGTEAFF
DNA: TGTGCCAGCAGCTGGGACAGGGGAACTGAAGCTTTCTTT

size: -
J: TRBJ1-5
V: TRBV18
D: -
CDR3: CASSPTRETSNQPQHF
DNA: TGTGCCAGCTCGCCTACGAGGGAGACTAGCAATCAGCCCCAGCATTTT

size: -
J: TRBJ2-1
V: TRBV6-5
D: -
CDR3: CASSYDRYSYNEQFF
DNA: TGTGCCAGCAGTTACGACAGATACTCCTACAATGAGCAGTTCTTC

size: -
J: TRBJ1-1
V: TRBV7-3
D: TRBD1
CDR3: CASSWAGGVGTEAFF
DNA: TGTGCCAGCAGCTGGGCAGGGGGCGTGGGCACTGAAGCTTTCTTT

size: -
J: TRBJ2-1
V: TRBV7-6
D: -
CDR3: CASSLYESEMSGNEQFF
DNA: TGTGCCAGCAGCTTATATGAGTCGGAGATGTCCGGCAATGAGCAGTTCTTC

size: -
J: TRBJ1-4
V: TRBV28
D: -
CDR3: CASSSPGPSEKLFF
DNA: TGTGCCAGCAGCTCACCGGGACCGAGTGAAAAACTGTTTTTT

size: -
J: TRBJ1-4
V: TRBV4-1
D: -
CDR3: CASSPVPVRTEKLFF
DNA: TGCGCCAGCAGCCCTGTCCCGGTGAGGACGGAAAAACTGTTTTTT

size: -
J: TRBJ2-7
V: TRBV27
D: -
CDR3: CASSLRGRSSYEQYF
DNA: TGTGCCAGCAGTTTACGTGGACGGAGCTCCTACGAGCAGTACTTC

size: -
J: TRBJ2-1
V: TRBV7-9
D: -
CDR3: CASTTGSSLIGEQFF
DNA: TGTGCCAGCACCACCGGGAGTTCCCTAATAGGGGAGCAGTTCTTC

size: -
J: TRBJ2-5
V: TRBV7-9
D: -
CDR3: CASSLEIFGNQETQYF
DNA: TGTGCCAGCAGCTTAGAGATTTTTGGCAACCAAGAGACCCAGTACTTC

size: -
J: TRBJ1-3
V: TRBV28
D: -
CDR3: CASSFPGFGNTIYF
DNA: TGTGCCAGCAGTTTTCCAGGATTTGGAAACACCATATATTTT

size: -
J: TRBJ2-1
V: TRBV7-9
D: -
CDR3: CASRPGGKGVYNEQFF
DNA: TGTGCCAGCCGGCCGGGTGGGAAGGGTGTTTACAATGAGCAGTTCTTC

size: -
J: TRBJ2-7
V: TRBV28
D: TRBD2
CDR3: CASSFSGSTYEQYF
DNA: TGTGCCAGCAGCTTTAGCGGGAGTACCTACGAGCAGTACTTC

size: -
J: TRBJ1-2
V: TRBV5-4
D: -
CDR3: CASSATGPRGYTF
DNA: TGTGCCAGCAGCGCAACAGGCCCTAGGGGCTACACCTTC

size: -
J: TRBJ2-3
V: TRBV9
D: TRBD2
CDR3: CASSAGNSGRGSTDTQYF
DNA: TGTGCCAGCAGCGCAGGGAATAGCGGGAGGGGTAGCACAGATACGCAGTATTTT

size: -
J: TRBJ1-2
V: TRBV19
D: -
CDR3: CASRPGKGDGYTF
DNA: TGTGCCAGTAGGCCGGGGAAGGGAGATGGCTACACCTTC

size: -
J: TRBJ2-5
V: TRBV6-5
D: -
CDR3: CASSYSSPGPHETQYF
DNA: TGTGCCAGCAGTTACTCTTCACCAGGGCCTCATGAGACCCAGTACTTC

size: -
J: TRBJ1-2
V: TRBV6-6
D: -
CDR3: CASSGLDLGANYGYTF
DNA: TGTGCCAGCAGTGGACTTGACCTCGGTGCTAACTATGGCTACACCTTC

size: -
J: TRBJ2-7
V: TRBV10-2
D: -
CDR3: CASSELGGATYEQYF
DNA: TGCGCCAGCAGTGAGCTGGGTGGGGCAACCTACGAGCAGTACTTC

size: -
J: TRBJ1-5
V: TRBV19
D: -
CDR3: CASSTTYSLRPQHF
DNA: TGTGCCAGTAGTACCACGTATTCGCTCAGGCCCCAGCATTTT